The 21 T cell receptor beta chains below all came from one sample that was sequenced in a study of spatial heterogeneity in lung cancer. Time point in this sample: sample taken at primary tumor resection. TCRdb processed the 5' RACE reads anew with MiXCR; each CDR3 protein has one entry. The sample consists of 30,000 to 45,000 distinct CDR3 sequences, less than 9.5% of them appearing once. Here the sequenced sample was PBMCs, taken at surgery. The receptors stem from a female donor with early-stage non-small cell lung cancer.

This clonotype was recorded at least ten times. The chain has TRBV20-1 and TRBJ1-2; 7 nucleotides align to TRBD1. V lost 6 bases to trimming and J lost 7 bases; unmatched junction nucleotides: 11. Germline V gives CDR1 DFQATT, CDR2 SNEGSKA (reference sequence). The CDR3 consists of 13 residues. The DNA of the CDR3 is TGCAGTGCCCGACAGGGCAGTGTAAGTGGCTACACCTTC. This encodes CSARQGSVSGYTF.

The chain recombines TRBV11-2 with TRBJ2-7, with TRBD2 as a possible D gene (6 bases). V shed 8 bases and J shed 5 bases, with 19 bases lying between them. Per the germline V gene, CDR1 is SGHAT and CDR2 is FQNNGV. The CDR3 contains 14 residues. This CDR3 reads CASRHPRGGHEQYF. The CDR3 coding sequence is TGTGCCAGCCGACATCCCCGGGGAGGCCACGAGCAGTACTTC.

This clonotype has at least ten counts. The chain recombines TRBV6-5 with TRBJ2-1; D unresolved. The CDR3 covers 13 residues. Germline values: CDR1 MNHEY, CDR2 SVGAGI. V shed 2 bases and J shed 7 bases, with 9 bases lying between them. The chain's CDR3 is CASSYRDGNEQFF. CDR3 DNA sequence: TGTGCCAGCAGTTACAGGGATGGGAATGAGCAGTTCTTC.

This clonotype was observed at least ten times. This chain uses TRBV6-5 with TRBJ1-1; the match to TRBD1 covers 8 bases. The J segment lost 6 bases and the V segment lost 2 bases, leaving 5 bases of the junction unmatched. This CDR3 has 14 residues. Germline V gene sequence: CDR1 MNHEY, CDR2 SVGAGI. As DNA, the CDR3 is TGTGCCAGCAGTTACCGGACAGGGTACTCTGAAGCTTTCTTT. Translated, it gives CASSYRTGYSEAFF.

The V and J genes are TRBV5-1 and TRBJ1-1; 9 nucleotides align to TRBD1. The length of the CDR3 is 14 residues. Germline V gives CDR1 SGHRS, CDR2 YFSETQ. V lost 5 bases and J lost 2; bases outside the gene matches: 4. Written as DNA, the CDR3 is TGCGCCAGCAGTGGACAGGGGCAAAACACTGAAGCTTTCTTT. It translates to CASSGQGQNTEAFF.

This clonotype was found many times. The chain has TRBV7-2 and TRBJ2-3; 8 bases fit TRBD1. Germline V CDR1 and CDR2: SGHTA, FQGNSA. J gave up 6 bases and V 4 bases, and 9 bases lay outside the gene matches. This CDR3 comprises 15 residues. The CDR3 loop is CASSSSWTGTDTQYF. The DNA of the CDR3 is TGTGCCAGCAGCTCTTCATGGACAGGGACGGATACGCAGTATTTT.

Ten or more counts support this clonotype. The chain has TRBV5-1 and TRBJ2-7; maybe TRBD1 (7 bases). This CDR3 comprises 14 residues. Germline V gene lookup returns CDR1 SGHRS and CDR2 YFSETQ. V dropped 1 base and J dropped 4 bases, with 12 bases sitting between them. CDR3 protein: CASSLSAGGYEQYF. The CDR3, as DNA: TGCGCCAGCAGCTTGTCGGCAGGGGGGTACGAGCAGTACTTC.

This clonotype was seen ten or more times. The chain combines TRBV20-1 with TRBJ2-1; possible D gene TRBD1, 7 bases. The length of the CDR3 is 13 residues. Per germline, CDR1 DFQATT and CDR2 SNEGSKA (reference sequence). Trimming left V 6 bases short and J 4 bases short, with 13 bases between. The DNA for the CDR3 is TGCAGTGCCGCCGGGGGACAGTACAATGAGCAGTTCTTC. This translates into CSAAGGQYNEQFF.

This clonotype was detected many times. CDR3 residues: CSASFRGRTQYF. The DNA for the CDR3 is TGCAGTGCTAGTTTCAGGGGGAGAACCCAGTACTTC. This chain joins TRBV20-1 and TRBJ2-5; TRBD1 matches 7 bases. The germline gives CDR1 DFQATT, CDR2 SNEGSKA (reference sequence). The CDR3 runs 12 residues. The ends lost 3 bases at V and 8 bases at J; junction bases unmatched: 6.

The V gene is TRBV27, the J gene TRBJ2-5; D gene ambiguous. The V end lost 0 bases, the J end lost 4 bases, and 6 bases lay between the germline ends. The length of the CDR3 is 13 residues. Germline CDR1 is MNHEY and CDR2 is SMNVEV (reference sequence). CDR3 DNA: TGTGCCAGCAGTTTATCTTACGGAGAGACCCAGTACTTC. Translation: CASSLSYGETQYF.

This clonotype came up many times. This rearrangement joins TRBV19 to TRBJ2-3, with D possibly TRBD2 on 6 matching bases. The CDR3 runs 15 residues. The V end lost 7 bases, the J end lost 0 bases, and 14 bases lay between the germline ends. Germline lookup yields CDR1 LNHDA and CDR2 SQIVND (reference sequence). The chain's CDR3 is CASMSGGTSTDTQYF. As DNA, the CDR3 is TGTGCCAGTATGTCGGGCGGGACTAGCACAGATACGCAGTATTTT.

By proportion, this clonotype is medium-sized. The rearrangement joins TRBV3-1 to TRBJ1-2; a weak D match, TRBD1 (6 bases). The CDR3 is 15 amino acids. V was clipped by 2 bases and J by 6 bases, with 16 bases between them. Germline V gene data show CDR1 as LGHDT and CDR2 as YNNKEL (reference sequence). CDR3 region: CASSQWDTLKNGYTF. DNA of the CDR3: TGTGCCAGCAGCCAATGGGACACGCTTAAAAATGGCTACACCTTC.

This clonotype showed up many times. The V and J genes are TRBV6-5 and TRBJ1-1; D unclear. Germline loops: CDR1 MNHEY, CDR2 SVGAGI. The CDR3 is 13 residues long. Trimming took off 1 base at V and 1 base at J, with 4 bases between the two ends. CDR3 nucleotide sequence: TGTGCCAGCAGTTACTTGTGGAACACTGAAGCTTTCTTT. Translation: CASSYLWNTEAFF.

This clonotype occurred many times. CDR3 coding DNA: TGTGCCAGCAGTGATTACAGGGGATACACCGGGGAGCTGTTTTTT. It codes for CASSDYRGYTGELFF. V usage is TRBV2 and J usage is TRBJ2-2; 7 bases fit TRBD1. CDR3 length: 15 residues. The trim removed 3 bases at V and 3 bases at J, leaving 4 bases unmatched. Germline CDR1 reads SNHLY; CDR2 reads FYNNEI. The full variable domain, in which reference TRBV2 and TRBJ2-2 provide the parts outside the CDR3, is EPEVTQTPSHQVTQMGQEVILRCVPISNHLYFYWYRQILGQKVEFLVSFYNNEISEKSEIFDDQFSVERPDGSNFTLKIRSTKLEDSAMYFCASSDYRGYTGELFFGEGSRLTVL.

This clonotype came up many times. This sequence joins TRBV4-1 and TRBJ1-5; possible D gene TRBD1, 5 bases. The CDR3 loop spans 17 amino acids. CDR1 is MGHRA, CDR2 YSYEKL, per germline. Trimming took off 1 base at V and 5 bases at J, with 18 bases between the two ends. CDR3 DNA: TGCGCCAGCAGCCAAGGGGCAGGGAGTCGAAATGATCAGCCCCAGCATTTT. Its protein product is CASSQGAGSRNDQPQHF.

This clonotype was seen repeatedly, ten times or more. The chain combines TRBV12-3 or TRBV12-4 with TRBJ2-2, with D hard to call. The V end lost 5 bases, the J end lost 3 bases, and 4 bases lay between the germline ends. The CDR3 runs to 12 residues. The CDR3 reads CASSQDTGELFF. The CDR3 bases are TGTGCCAGCAGTCAGGACACCGGGGAGCTGTTTTTT.

This rearrangement joins TRBV24-1 to TRBJ2-1; the D is unclear. Per germline, CDR1 KGHDR and CDR2 SFDVKD. CDR3 length: 16 residues. The V and J ends lost 1 base and 0 bases respectively, with 9 bases between them. The CDR3 loop reads CATSDFPESSYNEQFF. In DNA, the CDR3 is TGTGCCACCAGTGATTTCCCGGAGAGCTCCTACAATGAGCAGTTCTTC.

J is TRBJ1-3 and V is TRBV18; unclear D gene. The CDR3 runs to 14 residues. Looked up from germline, CDR1 is KGHSH and CDR2 is LQKENI. V dropped 3 bases and J dropped 4 bases, with 10 bases sitting between them. CDR3 sequence reads: CASSPADQGNTIYF. CDR3 DNA sequence: TGTGCCAGCTCACCCGCGGACCAAGGAAACACCATATATTTT.

At least ten counts were recorded for this clonotype. This rearrangement joins TRBV20-1 to TRBJ1-2, with D maybe TRBD1 (5 bases). This CDR3 has 13 residues. Trimming took off 5 bases at V and 6 bases at J, with 16 bases between the two ends. The V gene's germline CDR1 is DFQATT and CDR2 SNEGSKA (reference sequence). The CDR3 here is CSARDSIGNGYTF. CDR3 DNA sequence: TGCAGTGCTCGGGACTCCATCGGCAATGGCTACACCTTC.

This clonotype was detected only a few times. The rearrangement links TRBV4-3 to TRBJ2-2; 9 bases line up with TRBD2. CDR1 LGHNA and CDR2 YSLEER come from the germline V gene. CDR3 length: 16 residues. V lost 2 bases to trimming and J lost 3 bases; unmatched junction nucleotides: 4. In nucleotides, the CDR3 is TGCGCCAGCAGCCAACATCTAGCGGGATACACCGGGGAGCTGTTTTTT. Translating it yields CASSQHLAGYTGELFF.

This clonotype was detected only a few times. The rearrangement links TRBV20-1 to TRBJ2-5, with TRBD1 matching 9 bases. The germline gives CDR1 DFQATT, CDR2 SNEGSKA (reference sequence). The CDR3 runs to 13 residues. After removal of 5 bases from V and 2 bases from J, the junction contained 3 bases not matched to a gene. CDR3: CSAGDRGQETQYF. The CDR3 DNA follows: TGCAGTGCTGGCGACAGGGGGCAAGAGACCCAGTACTTC.